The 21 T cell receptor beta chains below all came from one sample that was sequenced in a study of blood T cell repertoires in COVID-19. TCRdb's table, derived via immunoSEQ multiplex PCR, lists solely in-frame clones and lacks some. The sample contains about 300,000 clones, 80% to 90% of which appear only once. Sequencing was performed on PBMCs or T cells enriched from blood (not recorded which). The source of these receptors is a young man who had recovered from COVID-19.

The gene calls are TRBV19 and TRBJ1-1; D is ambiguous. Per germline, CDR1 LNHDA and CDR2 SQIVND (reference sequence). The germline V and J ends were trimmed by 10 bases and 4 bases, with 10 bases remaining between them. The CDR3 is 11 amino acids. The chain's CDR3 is CATRVGTEAFF. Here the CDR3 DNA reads TGTGCCACCCGGGTGGGCACTGAAGCTTTCTTT.

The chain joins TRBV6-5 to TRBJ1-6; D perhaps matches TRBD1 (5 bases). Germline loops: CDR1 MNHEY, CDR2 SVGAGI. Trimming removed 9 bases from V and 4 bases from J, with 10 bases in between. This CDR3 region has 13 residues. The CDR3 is CASNGGYNSPLHF. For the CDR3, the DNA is TGTGCCAGTAATGGGGGGTATAATTCACCCCTCCACTTT.

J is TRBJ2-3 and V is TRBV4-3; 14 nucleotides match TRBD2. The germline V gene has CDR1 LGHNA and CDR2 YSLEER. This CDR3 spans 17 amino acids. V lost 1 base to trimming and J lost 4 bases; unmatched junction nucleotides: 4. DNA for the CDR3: TGCGCCAGCAGCCAAGGTCGGACTAGCGGGGGGCCAGATACGCAGTATTTT. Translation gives CASSQGRTSGGPDTQYF.

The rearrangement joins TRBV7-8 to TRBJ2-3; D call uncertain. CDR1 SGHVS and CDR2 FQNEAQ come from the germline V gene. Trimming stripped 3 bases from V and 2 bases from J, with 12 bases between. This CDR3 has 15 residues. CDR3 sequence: CASSFTRRNTDTQYF. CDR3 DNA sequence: TGTGCCAGCAGCTTTACCCGCAGAAACACAGATACGCAGTATTTT. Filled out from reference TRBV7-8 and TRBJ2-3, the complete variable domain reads GAGVSQSPRYKVAKRGQDVALRCDPISGHVSLFWYQQALGQGPEFLTYFQNEAQLDKSGLPSDRFFAERPEGSVSTLKIQRTQQEDSAVYLCASSFTRRNTDTQYFGPGTRLTVL.

CDR3 protein: CASSFQDRGPEQYF. The CDR3 coding sequence is TGTGCCAGCAGTTTTCAGGACAGGGGACCCGAGCAGTACTTC. The chain combines TRBV27 with TRBJ2-7, with 9 bases matching TRBD1. With 3 bases clipped from V and 6 bases from J, the junction kept 6 bases outside the gene matches. Germline V gene data show CDR1 as MNHEY and CDR2 as SMNVEV (reference sequence). The CDR3 contains 14 residues.

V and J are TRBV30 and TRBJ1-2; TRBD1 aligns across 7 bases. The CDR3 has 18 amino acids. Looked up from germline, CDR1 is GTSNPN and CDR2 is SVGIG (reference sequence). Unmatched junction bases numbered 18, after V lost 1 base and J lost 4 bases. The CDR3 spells CAWSGILDREGTSYGYTF. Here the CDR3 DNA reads TGTGCCTGGAGTGGAATATTAGACAGGGAAGGAACCTCCTATGGCTACACCTTC.

The CDR3 DNA sequence: TGTGCCTCCAAACTCGGGGCTAGCGGCTCCTACGAGCAGTACTTC. Its protein product is CASKLGASGSYEQYF. The chain combines TRBV2 with TRBJ2-7; 7 nucleotides line up with TRBD2. V gave up 11 bases and J gave up 0 bases; unmatched junction bases: 13. Germline CDR1 SNHLY, CDR2 FYNNEI. This CDR3 has 15 amino acids.

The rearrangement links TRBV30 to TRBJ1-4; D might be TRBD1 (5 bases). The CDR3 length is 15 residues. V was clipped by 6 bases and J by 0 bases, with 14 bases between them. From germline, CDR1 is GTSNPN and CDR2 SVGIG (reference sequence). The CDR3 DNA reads TGTGCCTGCATCCCCGTACAGGCAACTAATGAAAAACTGTTTTTT. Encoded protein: CACIPVQATNEKLFF.

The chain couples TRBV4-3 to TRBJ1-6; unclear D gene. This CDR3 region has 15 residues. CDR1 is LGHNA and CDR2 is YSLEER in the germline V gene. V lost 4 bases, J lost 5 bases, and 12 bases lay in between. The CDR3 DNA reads TGCGCCAGCAGCCCTACGACTATAGATAATTCACCCCTCCACTTT. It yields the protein CASSPTTIDNSPLHF.

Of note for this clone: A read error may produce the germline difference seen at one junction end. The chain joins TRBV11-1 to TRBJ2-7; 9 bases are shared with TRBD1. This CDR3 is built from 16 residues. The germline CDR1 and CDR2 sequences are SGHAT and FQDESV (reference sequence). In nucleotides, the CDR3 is TGTGCCAGCAGCATAGCGTCTGTGGACAGGGGTTACGAGCAGTACTTC. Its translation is CASSIASVDRGYEQYF.

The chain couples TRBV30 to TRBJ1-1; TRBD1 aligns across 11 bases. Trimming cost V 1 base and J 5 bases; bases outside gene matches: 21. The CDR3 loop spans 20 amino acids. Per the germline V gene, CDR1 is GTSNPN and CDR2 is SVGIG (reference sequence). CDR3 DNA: TGTGCCTGGAGTGCGTATCGGACAGGGGGCGCAACGTCCCGGGGAACTGAAGCTTTCTTT. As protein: CAWSAYRTGGATSRGTEAFF.

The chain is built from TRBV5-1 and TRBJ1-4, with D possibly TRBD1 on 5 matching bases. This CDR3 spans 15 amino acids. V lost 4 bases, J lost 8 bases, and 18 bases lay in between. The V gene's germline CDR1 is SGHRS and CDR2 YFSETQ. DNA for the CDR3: TGCGCCAGCAGCAAAACGCGGGGGAAGGAAGAAAAACTGTTTTTT. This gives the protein CASSKTRGKEEKLFF.

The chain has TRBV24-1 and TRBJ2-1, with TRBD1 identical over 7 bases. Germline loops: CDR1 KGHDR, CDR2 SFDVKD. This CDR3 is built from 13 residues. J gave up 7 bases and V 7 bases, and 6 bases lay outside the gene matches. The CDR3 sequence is CATRGGAQNEQFF. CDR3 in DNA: TGTGCCACCAGAGGGGGCGCACAGAATGAGCAGTTCTTC.

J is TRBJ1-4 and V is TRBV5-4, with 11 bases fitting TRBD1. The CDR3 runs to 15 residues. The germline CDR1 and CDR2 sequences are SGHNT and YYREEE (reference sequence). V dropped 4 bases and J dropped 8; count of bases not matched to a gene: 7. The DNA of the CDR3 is TGTGCCAGCAGCACTGGACAGGGGGCGCGGGAAAAACTGTTTTTT. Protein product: CASSTGQGAREKLFF. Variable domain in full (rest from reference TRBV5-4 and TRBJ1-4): ETGVTQSPTHLIKTRGQQVTLRCSSQSGHNTVSWYQQALGQGPQFIFQYYREEENGRGNFPPRFSGLQFPNYSSELNVNALELDDSALYLCASSTGQGAREKLFFGSGTQLSVL.

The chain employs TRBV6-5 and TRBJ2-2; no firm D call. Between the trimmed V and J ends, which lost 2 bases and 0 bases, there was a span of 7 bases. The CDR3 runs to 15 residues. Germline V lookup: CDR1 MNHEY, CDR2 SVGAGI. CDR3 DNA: TGTGCCAGCAGTTACAGGCGGACGAACACCGGGGAGCTGTTTTTT. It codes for CASSYRRTNTGELFF.

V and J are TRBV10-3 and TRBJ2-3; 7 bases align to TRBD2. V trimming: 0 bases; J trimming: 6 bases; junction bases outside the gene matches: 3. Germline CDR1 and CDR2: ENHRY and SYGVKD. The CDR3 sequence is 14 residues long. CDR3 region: CAISESTGGDTQYF. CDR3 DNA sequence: TGTGCCATCAGTGAGTCGACGGGAGGCGATACGCAGTATTTT.

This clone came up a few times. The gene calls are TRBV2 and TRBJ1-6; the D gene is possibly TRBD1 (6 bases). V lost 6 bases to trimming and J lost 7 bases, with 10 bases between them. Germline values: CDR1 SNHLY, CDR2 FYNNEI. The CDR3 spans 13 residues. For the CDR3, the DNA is TGTGCCAGCAGCCAGGGGACGAATTCACCCCTCCACTTT. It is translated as CASSQGTNSPLHF.

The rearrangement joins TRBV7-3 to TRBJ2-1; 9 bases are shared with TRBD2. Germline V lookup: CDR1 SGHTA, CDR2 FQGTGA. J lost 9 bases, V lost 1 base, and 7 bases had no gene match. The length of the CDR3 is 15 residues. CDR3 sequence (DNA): TGTGCCAGCAGCTTAAGCGGGGGGGCCCCCGGTGAGCAGTTCTTC. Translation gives CASSLSGGAPGEQFF.

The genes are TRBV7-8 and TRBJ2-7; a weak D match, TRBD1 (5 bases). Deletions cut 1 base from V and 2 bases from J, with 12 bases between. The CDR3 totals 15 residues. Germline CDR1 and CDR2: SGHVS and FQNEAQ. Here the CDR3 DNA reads TGTGCCAGCAGCTTAGAGTGGGGCAGGGCCTACGAGCAGTACTTC. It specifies CASSLEWGRAYEQYF.

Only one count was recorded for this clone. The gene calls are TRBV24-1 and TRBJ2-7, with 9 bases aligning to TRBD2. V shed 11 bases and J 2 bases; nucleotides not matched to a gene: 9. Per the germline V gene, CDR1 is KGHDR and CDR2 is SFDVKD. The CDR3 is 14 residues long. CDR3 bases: TGTGCCATCCCGGGTAGCGGGGGACCCTACGAGCAGTACTTC. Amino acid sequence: CAIPGSGGPYEQYF.

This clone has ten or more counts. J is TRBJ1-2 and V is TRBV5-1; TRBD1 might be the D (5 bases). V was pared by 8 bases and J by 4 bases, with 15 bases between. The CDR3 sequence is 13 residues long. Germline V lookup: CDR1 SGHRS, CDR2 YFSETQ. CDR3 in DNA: TGCGCCAGTTCGACAGAAGCTATCTATGGCTACACCTTC. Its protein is CASSTEAIYGYTF. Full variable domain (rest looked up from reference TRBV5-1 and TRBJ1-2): KAGVTQTPRYLIKTRGQQVTLSCSPISGHRSVSWYQQTPGQGLQFLFEYFSETQRNKGNFPGRFSGRQFSNSRSEMNVSTLELGDSALYLCASSTEAIYGYTFGSGTRLTVV.